The following is a T cell receptor beta chain sequence with its context. Sequencing was performed with immunoSEQ multiplex PCR; in TCRdb, only in-frame clones are kept and a portion is missing. This sample has about 200,000 clones, with approximately 78% found just once. This sample was included in a study of blood T cell repertoires in COVID-19. The V gene's germline CDR1 is SGHAT and CDR2 FQNNGV. V dropped 6 bases and J dropped 0 bases, with 18 bases sitting between them. The CDR3 length is 16 residues. The chain links TRBV11-2 to TRBJ2-7; D is undetermined. The sequenced sample was peripheral blood. The TCR comes from a woman in her sixties or seventies with COVID-19, enrolled during active disease. Here the CDR3 reads CASSIGGSGPSYEQYF. The CDR3 DNA follows: TGTGCCAGCAGTATAGGCGGCTCCGGCCCCTCCTACGAGCAGTACTTC.